This T cell receptor (beta chain) was recorded in a study of T-cell reconstitution after alpha-beta-depleted transplantation in children. Study observations and caveats: In patients about two months after transplant, alpha-beta T cells reportedly arose from several hundred expanded graft clones. T-cell numbers and diversity, one year after transplant, stemmed largely from T cells that were newly produced.

The ends were cut back, 4 bases at V and 5 bases at J, with 24 bases in the middle. Germline V gene sequence: CDR1 SGHRS, CDR2 YFSETQ. The CDR3 covers 17 residues. With regard to this clonotype: Antigen unknown.

Construction of the TCRbeta library involved unique molecular identifiers. A single record per CDR3 protein comes from TCRdb applying MiXCR to the PCR reads. Of around 960,000 distinct CDR3 sequences listed, about 31% are singletons. The origin of this receptor is a boy in the first two years of life who had a stem cell transplant for SCID, so the T cells may come from the graft donor. This specimen consisted of PBMCs, mostly from graft donor cells, obtained 360 days after TCRalphabeta/CD19-depleted stem cell transplant. V usage is TRBV5-1 and J usage is TRBJ2-5, with D unclear. CDR3 amino acids: CASSAPWLATLQETQYF. DNA of the CDR3: TGCGCCAGCAGCGCACCCTGGTTGGCCACTTTACAGGAGACCCAGTACTTC.